One TCR beta chain is described in this entry. This entry belongs to a study of preoperative IRX-2 immunotherapy in early breast cancer. From germline, CDR1 is GTSNPN and CDR2 SVGIG (reference sequence). This CDR3 is 12 amino acids long. The germline V and J ends were trimmed by 3 bases and 0 bases, with 5 bases remaining between them. Method: immunoSEQ multiplex PCR; TCRdb's copy keeps in-frame clones and lacks some. Among 95,000 to 100,000 clones, roughly 90% were seen once, and the ten largest hold roughly 1.9%. As to treatment: preoperative locoregional IRX-2 cytokine immunotherapy. This phase Ib study tested locoregional IRX-2 cytokine immunotherapy given before surgery.

The clonotype comes from a human donor with breast cancer. The rearrangement uses TRBV30 and TRBJ1-1, with D unresolved. This specimen was tumor tissue, taken after IRX-2 immunotherapy. The CDR3 loop is CAWSWVNTEAFF. The CDR3 DNA reads TGTGCCTGGAGCTGGGTGAACACTGAAGCTTTCTTT.